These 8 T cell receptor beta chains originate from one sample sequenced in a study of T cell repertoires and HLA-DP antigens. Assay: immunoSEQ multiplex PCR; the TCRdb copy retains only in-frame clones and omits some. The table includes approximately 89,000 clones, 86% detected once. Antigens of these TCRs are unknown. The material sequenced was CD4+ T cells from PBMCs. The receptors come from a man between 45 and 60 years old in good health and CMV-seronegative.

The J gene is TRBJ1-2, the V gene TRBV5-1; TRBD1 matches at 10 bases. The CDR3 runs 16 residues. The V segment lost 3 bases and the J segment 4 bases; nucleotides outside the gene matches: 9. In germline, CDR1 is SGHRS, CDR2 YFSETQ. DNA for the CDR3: TGCGCCAGCAGCTCGGACCGGACAGGGGGACCCTATGGCTACACCTTC. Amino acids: CASSSDRTGGPYGYTF.

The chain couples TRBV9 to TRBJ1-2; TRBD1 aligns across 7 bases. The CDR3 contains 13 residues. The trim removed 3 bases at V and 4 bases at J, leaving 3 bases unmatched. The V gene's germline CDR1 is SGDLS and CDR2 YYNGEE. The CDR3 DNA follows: TGTGCCAGCAGCGGACAGGGTGTCTATGGCTACACCTTC. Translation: CASSGQGVYGYTF.

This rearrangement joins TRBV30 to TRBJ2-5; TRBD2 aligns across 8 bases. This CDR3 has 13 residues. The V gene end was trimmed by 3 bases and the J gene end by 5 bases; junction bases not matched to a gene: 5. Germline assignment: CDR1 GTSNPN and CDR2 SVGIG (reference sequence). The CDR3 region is CAWRRRGGETQYF. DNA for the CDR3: TGTGCCTGGAGACGACGGGGGGGGGAGACCCAGTACTTC.

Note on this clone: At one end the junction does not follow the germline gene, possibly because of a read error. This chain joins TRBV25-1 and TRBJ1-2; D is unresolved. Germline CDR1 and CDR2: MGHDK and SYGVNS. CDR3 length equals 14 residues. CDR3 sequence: CASSESGHIYGHTF. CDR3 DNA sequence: TGTGCCAGCAGTGAAAGTGGGCATATCTATGGCCACACCTTC.

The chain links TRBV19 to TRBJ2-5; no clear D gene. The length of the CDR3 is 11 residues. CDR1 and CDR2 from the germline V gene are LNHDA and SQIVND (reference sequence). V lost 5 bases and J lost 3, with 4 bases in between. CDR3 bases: TGTGCCAGTAGTGGGAAAGAGACCCAGTACTTC. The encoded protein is CASSGKETQYF.

The CDR3 reads CASSVADTIGDTQYF. CDR3 bases: TGCGCCAGCAGCGTGGCTGATACAATCGGGGATACGCAGTATTTT. The rearrangement links TRBV5-1 to TRBJ2-3; D is undetermined. Deletions cut 4 bases from V and 6 bases from J, with 18 bases between. This CDR3 contains 15 residues. Germline lookup yields CDR1 SGHRS and CDR2 YFSETQ.

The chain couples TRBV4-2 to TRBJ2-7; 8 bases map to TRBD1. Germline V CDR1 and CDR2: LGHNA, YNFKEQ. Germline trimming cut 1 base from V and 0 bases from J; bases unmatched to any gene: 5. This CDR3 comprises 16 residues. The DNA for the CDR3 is TGTGCCAGCAGCCAAGGACCGGGACAGGTCTCCTACGAGCAGTACTTC. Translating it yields CASSQGPGQVSYEQYF.

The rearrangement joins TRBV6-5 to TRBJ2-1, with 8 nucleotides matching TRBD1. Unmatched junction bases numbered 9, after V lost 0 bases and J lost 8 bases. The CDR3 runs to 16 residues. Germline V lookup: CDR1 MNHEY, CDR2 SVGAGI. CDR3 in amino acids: CASSYSGQGSNDEQFF. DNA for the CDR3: TGTGCCAGCAGTTACTCCGGACAGGGAAGTAACGATGAGCAGTTCTTC.